The rows below give T cell receptor beta chains drawn from one sample of a study of primary melanoma T cells and metastatic recurrence. Profiling relied on immunoSEQ multiplex PCR, and the TCRdb table lists in-frame clones only, not all of them. The sample includes some 540 clones, 74% of them seen just once. Sequencing used melanoma tumor tissue. These receptors all come from a human donor with melanoma. Both conserved end residues are part of each CDR3. A D gene is named only where the DNA matches it firmly. Expanded clones get a size class; other rows say once, few or many, or leave the size out.

d_call: NA
j_call: TRBJ2-2
clone_size: NA
v_call: TRBV29-1
cdr3_nt: TGCAGCGTTGTCAGGGGTGGCACCGGGGAGCTGTTTTTT
cdr3_aa: CSVVRGGTGELFF

d_call: NA
j_call: TRBJ1-5
clone_size: NA
v_call: TRBV14
cdr3_nt: TGTGCCAGCAGCCAAACAGGAATAGCTCAGCCCCAGCATTTT
cdr3_aa: CASSQTGIAQPQHF

d_call: TRBD1
j_call: TRBJ2-7
clone_size: NA
v_call: TRBV28
cdr3_nt: TGTGCCAGCAGGGTAACAGGGGGCTACTCCTACGAGCAGTACTTC
cdr3_aa: CASRVTGGYSYEQYF

d_call: TRBD1
j_call: TRBJ2-7
clone_size: NA
v_call: TRBV6-8
cdr3_nt: TGTGCCAGCAGTTACTCCGGACAGGCACTGTACTTC
cdr3_aa: CASSYSGQALYF

d_call: NA
j_call: TRBJ2-6
clone_size: NA
v_call: TRBV2
cdr3_nt: TGTGCCAGCAAGGAGGGCTCTGGGGCCAACGTCCTGACTTTC
cdr3_aa: CASKEGSGANVLTF

d_call: TRBD1
j_call: TRBJ1-4
clone_size: NA
v_call: TRBV7-2
cdr3_nt: TGTGCCAGCAGCCCACAGGGGTCGGAAAAACTGTTTTTT
cdr3_aa: CASSPQGSEKLFF

d_call: NA
j_call: TRBJ2-7
clone_size: NA
v_call: TRBV29-1
cdr3_nt: TGCAGCGTCAGGGGGGGTAGCTCCTACGAGCAGTACTTC
cdr3_aa: CSVRGGSSYEQYF

d_call: NA
j_call: TRBJ1-2
clone_size: NA
v_call: TRBV6-8
cdr3_nt: TGTGCCAGCAGTTACTCGACCAGGAATGGCTACACCTTC
cdr3_aa: CASSYSTRNGYTF

d_call: NA
j_call: TRBJ2-3
clone_size: once
v_call: TRBV6-8
cdr3_nt: TGTGCCAGCAGTAACGGACAGGGGCCCCGGACTAGCGGCGCTAACACAGATACGCAGTATTTT
cdr3_aa: CASSNGQGPRTSGANTDTQYF

d_call: NA
j_call: TRBJ1-6
clone_size: NA
v_call: TRBV29-1
cdr3_nt: TGCAGCGTGATACAGGGTCCCGATATTAATTCACCCCTCCACTTT
cdr3_aa: CSVIQGPDINSPLHF

d_call: TRBD2
j_call: TRBJ2-2
clone_size: few
v_call: TRBV6-8
cdr3_nt: TGTGCCAGCAGTTACGGCCTAGCGGGAGTGGGGGAGCTGTTTTTT
cdr3_aa: CASSYGLAGVGELFF

d_call: TRBD1
j_call: TRBJ2-2
clone_size: NA
v_call: TRBV19
cdr3_nt: TGTGCCAGTAGACTAGGGGGCTCTAACACCGGGGAGCTGTTTTTT
cdr3_aa: CASRLGGSNTGELFF

d_call: NA
j_call: TRBJ1-4
clone_size: NA
v_call: TRBV28
cdr3_nt: TGTGCCAGCAGTTCCCTACAGGCAGTAGGTGAAAAACTGTTTTTT
cdr3_aa: CASSSLQAVGEKLFF

d_call: TRBD2
j_call: TRBJ2-7
clone_size: NA
v_call: TRBV6-8
cdr3_nt: TGTGCCAGCAGTTACAAGCGGGAGTACGAGCAGTACTTC
cdr3_aa: CASSYKREYEQYF

d_call: NA
j_call: TRBJ1-5
clone_size: NA
v_call: TRBV27
cdr3_nt: TGTGCCAGCAGTTTATTCGGGGGACAGCCCCAGCATTTT
cdr3_aa: CASSLFGGQPQHF

d_call: NA
j_call: TRBJ2-1
clone_size: NA
v_call: TRBV30
cdr3_nt: TGTGTCTGTAAGGGGGGGTCTGAGCAGTTCTTC
cdr3_aa: CVCKGGSEQFF

d_call: NA
j_call: TRBJ1-2
clone_size: few
v_call: TRBV6-8
cdr3_nt: TGTGCCAGCAGTGGCTACGGGGGAACTGGCTACACCTTC
cdr3_aa: CASSGYGGTGYTF

d_call: NA
j_call: TRBJ1-2
clone_size: once
v_call: TRBV28
cdr3_nt: TGTGCCAGCAGGGCCCCATTGACCGGCTACACCTTC
cdr3_aa: CASRAPLTGYTF

d_call: TRBD1
j_call: TRBJ2-7
clone_size: NA
v_call: TRBV19
cdr3_nt: TGTGCCAGTAGTAAGTTCGGGACAGGTGACTACGAGCAGTACTTC
cdr3_aa: CASSKFGTGDYEQYF

d_call: TRBD2
j_call: TRBJ2-1
clone_size: NA
v_call: TRBV28
cdr3_nt: TGTGCCAGCAGTTTACCAGTAGCGGGACCCTACAATGAGCAGTTCTTC
cdr3_aa: CASSLPVAGPYNEQFF

d_call: TRBD1
j_call: TRBJ2-1
clone_size: NA
v_call: TRBV5-1
cdr3_nt: TGCGCCAGCAGCCTAACCCAACAGGGGGTGGGGGAGCAGTTCTTC
cdr3_aa: CASSLTQQGVGEQFF

d_call: NA
j_call: TRBJ1-1
clone_size: NA
v_call: TRBV9
cdr3_nt: TGTGCCAGCAGCTCCCGGCCGGGGAACACTGAAGCTTTCTTT
cdr3_aa: CASSSRPGNTEAFF

d_call: NA
j_call: TRBJ1-3
clone_size: NA
v_call: TRBV9
cdr3_nt: TGTGCCAGCAGCGTAGGGGGAGGAAACACCATATATTTT
cdr3_aa: CASSVGGGNTIYF

d_call: NA
j_call: TRBJ2-1
clone_size: NA
v_call: TRBV18
cdr3_nt: TGTGCCAGCTCACCACCGCGGGCTAGCGCAAACAATGAGCAGTTCTTC
cdr3_aa: CASSPPRASANNEQFF

d_call: TRBD1
j_call: TRBJ1-1
clone_size: few
v_call: TRBV19
cdr3_nt: TGTGCCAGTAGGACACAGGGGGCGAGAACTGAAGCTTTCTTT
cdr3_aa: CASRTQGARTEAFF

d_call: NA
j_call: TRBJ2-1
clone_size: NA
v_call: TRBV9
cdr3_nt: TGTGCCAGCAGTGTCGGGATAAACAATGAGCAGTTCTTC
cdr3_aa: CASSVGINNEQFF

d_call: NA
j_call: TRBJ1-2
clone_size: NA
v_call: TRBV6-8
cdr3_nt: TGTGCCAGCAGTTATTACGGCTACTATGGCTACACCTTC
cdr3_aa: CASSYYGYYGYTF

d_call: NA
j_call: TRBJ2-1
clone_size: NA
v_call: TRBV11-3
cdr3_nt: TGTGCCAGCAGCCTACCGGACGGGAGCTCCTACAATGAGCAGTTCTTC
cdr3_aa: CASSLPDGSSYNEQFF

d_call: NA
j_call: TRBJ2-5
clone_size: NA
v_call: TRBV18
cdr3_nt: TGTGCCAGCTCACAGGCATACCAAGAGACCCAGTACTTC
cdr3_aa: CASSQAYQETQYF

d_call: NA
j_call: TRBJ1-2
clone_size: NA
v_call: TRBV10-3
cdr3_nt: TGTGCCATCAGTGAGACCGTATACGGCTACACCTTC
cdr3_aa: CAISETVYGYTF

d_call: NA
j_call: TRBJ2-5
clone_size: NA
v_call: TRBV25-1
cdr3_nt: TGTGCCAGCAGTGAACGAGGACATGGAGAGACCCAGTACTTC
cdr3_aa: CASSERGHGETQYF

d_call: TRBD1
j_call: TRBJ2-1
clone_size: large
v_call: TRBV6-8
cdr3_nt: TGTGCCAGCAGTCCCGGGACAGGAAGAAATGAGCAGTTCTTC
cdr3_aa: CASSPGTGRNEQFF

d_call: TRBD1
j_call: TRBJ1-2
clone_size: NA
v_call: TRBV18
cdr3_nt: TGTGCCAGCTCCCGGGACAGGGATCTTGACTATGGCTACACCTTC
cdr3_aa: CASSRDRDLDYGYTF

d_call: TRBD2
j_call: TRBJ2-3
clone_size: NA
v_call: TRBV11-3
cdr3_nt: TGTGCCAGCAGCCAATGGACTAGCGGCGGCTCAGATACGCAGTATTTT
cdr3_aa: CASSQWTSGGSDTQYF

d_call: TRBD1
j_call: TRBJ2-5
clone_size: few
v_call: TRBV14
cdr3_nt: TGTGCCAGCCAGCCCGGGACAGGGGGCTCGCTGGGAGAGACCCAGTACTTC
cdr3_aa: CASQPGTGGSLGETQYF

d_call: NA
j_call: TRBJ1-4
clone_size: NA
v_call: TRBV15
cdr3_nt: TGTGCCACCAGCAGAGGTGCAGGGCCTGCAACTAATGAAAAACTGTTTTTT
cdr3_aa: CATSRGAGPATNEKLFF

d_call: TRBD2
j_call: TRBJ2-3
clone_size: few
v_call: TRBV29-1
cdr3_nt: TGCAGCGTCGAAAGAGCGGGAAGAGGCACAGATACGCAGTATTTT
cdr3_aa: CSVERAGRGTDTQYF